One and the same sample provided the 32 T cell receptor beta chains below, sequenced in a study of regulatory T cells in long-lasting Graves disease. Time point reported: persistent/refractory GD, antithyroid drugs over 5 years with positive TRAb. Following extraction of RNA from PBMCs, that RNA was used to make the TCR library. TCR beta libraries were built with iRepertoire HTBI primers and Arm-PCR of CDR3 regions. Each CDR3 protein is one row after TCRdb ran MiXCR on the multiplex PCR reads. The sample contains 300,000 to 500,000 distinct CDR3 sequences, more than 20% of which appear only once. The sample consisted of peripheral blood mononuclear cells (PBMCs), taken when the disease was refractory, from a patient treated with antithyroid drugs. These TCRs come from a female donor with Graves disease.

Worth noting for this clonotype: It may be a read error: a sequence one base away is much more abundant. J is TRBJ1-2 and V is TRBV20-1, with 8 bases lining up with TRBD1. This CDR3 has 14 residues. The germline gives CDR1 DFQATT, CDR2 SNEGSKA (reference sequence). CDR3 sequence (DNA): TGCAGTGCTCTCACGACAGGGGCTAACTATGGCTACGCCTTC. Amino acid sequence: CSALTTGANYGYAF.

This clonotype was found many times. V usage is TRBV27 and J usage is TRBJ2-2; perhaps D is TRBD1 or TRBD2 (5 bases each). There are 14 residues in the CDR3. Per the germline V gene, CDR1 is MNHEY and CDR2 is SMNVEV (reference sequence). V was pared by 5 bases and J by 5 bases, with 12 bases between. CDR3 in amino acids: CASSPPEGTGELFF. The DNA for the CDR3 is TGTGCCAGCAGTCCCCCTGAGGGGACCGGGGAGCTGTTTTTT.

J is TRBJ2-1 and V is TRBV4-3; no firm D call. From germline, CDR1 is LGHNA and CDR2 YSLEER. V was cut by 0 bases and J by 10 bases, with 10 bases left in between. This CDR3 spans 13 amino acids. CDR3 protein: CASSQDPRSEQFF. The CDR3 DNA is TGCGCCAGCAGCCAAGATCCCCGGTCGGAGCAGTTCTTC.

This sequence joins TRBV6-1 and TRBJ2-7; 8 bases match TRBD2. CDR1 MNHNS and CDR2 SASEGT come from the germline V gene. The CDR3 covers 13 residues. V gave up 10 bases and J gave up 2 bases; unmatched junction bases: 7. The CDR3 region is CATSGGTTYEQYF. CDR3 sequence (DNA): TGTGCCACCTCGGGAGGGACTACCTACGAGCAGTACTTC.

This clonotype appeared many times. The rearrangement links TRBV2 to TRBJ2-4; 11 positions match TRBD2. Germline V gene lookup returns CDR1 SNHLY and CDR2 FYNNEI. The ends lost 3 bases at V and 0 bases at J; junction bases unmatched: 1. The CDR3 length is 16 residues. The CDR3 protein is CASSDGTSGAKNIQYF. CDR3 nucleotides: TGTGCCAGCAGTGACGGGACTAGCGGAGCCAAAAACATTCAGTACTTC.

This clonotype was counted between two and nine times. V and J are TRBV12-3 or TRBV12-4 and TRBJ2-6; possible D gene TRBD1, 6 bases. The V and J ends lost 6 bases and 2 bases respectively, with 17 bases between them. This CDR3 is 17 amino acids long. CDR3 sequence reads: CASSLGAGLPGANVLTF. CDR3 DNA sequence: TGTGCCAGCAGCCTGGGGGCAGGGCTACCTGGGGCCAACGTCCTGACTTTC.

This clonotype was found many times. The chain joins TRBV28 to TRBJ2-7; 13 nucleotides align to TRBD2. Germline V gives CDR1 MDHEN, CDR2 SYDVKM. V was pared by 2 bases and J by 6 bases, with 7 bases of the junction left unmatched. The CDR3 is 16 amino acids. The CDR3 coding sequence is TGTGCCAGCAGTTTAGGACTAGCGGGAGATCCGACCGAGCAGTACTTC. It translates to CASSLGLAGDPTEQYF.

This clonotype was observed once. The chain combines TRBV7-8 with TRBJ2-5; no reliable D call. From germline, CDR1 is SGHVS and CDR2 FQNEAQ. V lost 2 bases to trimming and J lost 5 bases, with 9 bases between them. The CDR3 loop spans 13 amino acids. CDR3 DNA sequence: TGTGCCAGCAGCTTACGGCCGAAGGAGACCCAGTACTTC. This translates into CASSLRPKETQYF.

This clonotype was seen many times. The chain has TRBV7-9 and TRBJ2-7; 10 nucleotides align to TRBD1. CDR3 length: 16 residues. Germline CDR1 SEHNR, CDR2 FQNEAQ (reference sequence). V was pared by 3 bases and J by 5 bases, with 10 bases of the junction left unmatched. The DNA for the CDR3 is TGTGCCAGCAGCTTCCCCTTTGGGACAGGGGCCCACGAGCAGTACTTC. Its protein is CASSFPFGTGAHEQYF.

This clonotype was detected ten times or more. V is TRBV7-9 and J is TRBJ2-5; D is unresolved. V was clipped by 3 bases and J by 0 bases, with 8 bases between them. This CDR3 is built from 14 residues. The germline V gene encodes CDR1 SEHNR and CDR2 FQNEAQ (reference sequence). CDR3: CASSLEQYQETQYF. CDR3 DNA: TGTGCCAGCAGCTTGGAGCAGTACCAAGAGACCCAGTACTTC.

This clonotype showed up many times. CDR3 protein: CASSLSMVVPYEQYF. The CDR3 region has the DNA TGTGCCAGCAGTTTATCAATGGTTGTCCCCTACGAGCAGTACTTC. The genes are TRBV28 and TRBJ2-7; D remains ambiguous. CDR3 length equals 15 residues. Germline assignment: CDR1 MDHEN and CDR2 SYDVKM. Trimming removed 1 base at V and 2 bases at J, with 12 bases between.

This clonotype appeared many times. The chain carries TRBV6-1 and TRBJ1-5; 10 bases fit TRBD1. In germline, CDR1 is MNHNS, CDR2 SASEGT. Trimming removed 5 bases from V and 1 base from J; junction bases left unmatched: 5. The CDR3 extends over 16 amino acids. CDR3: CASSKRQGASNQPQHF. CDR3 nucleotide sequence: TGTGCCAGCAGTAAAAGACAGGGGGCGAGCAATCAGCCCCAGCATTTT.

This sequence joins TRBV7-2 and TRBJ1-2; possibly TRBD1 for D (5 bases). Germline V gives CDR1 SGHTA, CDR2 FQGNSA. The CDR3 extends over 13 amino acids. V shed 0 bases and J shed 7 bases, with 9 bases lying between them. CDR3 coding DNA: TGTGCCAGCAGCTTAGCTACTAGGGGTGGCTACACCTTC. It translates to CASSLATRGGYTF.

This clonotype has only a few counts. CDR3 loop: CASSPAWQEGQPQHF. CDR3 coding DNA: TGTGCCAGCAGCCCGGCGTGGCAGGAGGGTCAGCCCCAGCATTTT. This chain links TRBV7-2 with TRBJ1-5; D gene unclear. The CDR3 length is 15 residues. CDR1 and CDR2 from the germline V gene are SGHTA and FQGNSA. V was pared by 5 bases and J by 6 bases, with 17 bases between.

This clonotype was counted ten times or more. CDR3 nucleotides: TGTGCCAGCAGCTTGCAGGGGCTTAGGATGGAGACCCAGTACTTC. Protein: CASSLQGLRMETQYF. J is TRBJ2-5 and V is TRBV5-6, with a tentative D call TRBD1 (6 bases). This CDR3 is built from 15 residues. The V gene lost 1 base and the J gene lost 5 bases, with 15 bases spanning the gap. Per the germline V gene, CDR1 is SGHDT and CDR2 is YYEEEE.

This clonotype was detected many times. This chain joins TRBV2 and TRBJ1-1, with no clear D. The V gene lost 4 bases and the J gene lost 5 bases, with 14 bases spanning the gap. The CDR3 extends over 14 amino acids. In germline, CDR1 is SNHLY, CDR2 FYNNEI. CDR3 amino acids: CASSADPRLTEAFF. DNA for the CDR3: TGTGCCAGCAGTGCAGATCCTCGGTTGACTGAAGCTTTCTTT.

The sample holds a few counts of this clonotype. The chain carries TRBV11-1 and TRBJ2-7; no reliable D call. Trimming pared 2 bases from V and 4 bases from J, leaving 12 bases between. The CDR3 consists of 14 residues. Germline V CDR1 and CDR2: SGHAT, FQDESV (reference sequence). CDR3 region: CASSLLAENYEQYF. CDR3 sequence (DNA): TGTGCCAGCAGCTTATTAGCAGAAAATTACGAGCAGTACTTC.

This clonotype was counted only a few times. The chain uses TRBV7-2 and TRBJ2-4; 10 positions agree with TRBD2. The germline V gene encodes CDR1 SGHTA and CDR2 FQGNSA. V lost 0 bases to trimming and J lost 5 bases; unmatched junction nucleotides: 13. The CDR3 runs to 19 residues. As DNA, the CDR3 is TGTGCCAGCAGCTTAGCCTCGGACTGGGGCGGACTAGCGGAAAACATTCAGTACTTC. This codes for CASSLASDWGGLAENIQYF.

In the case of this clonotype: Since a far larger clone is one base different, this is likely a read error. The gene calls are TRBV6-9 and TRBJ1-1, with D perhaps TRBD1 (5 bases). This CDR3 spans 12 amino acids. Germline V gene sequence: CDR1 MNHGY, CDR2 SVAAGI. CDR3 sequence reads: CASSLWVPRASF. DNA of the CDR3: TGTGCCAGCAGTTTATGGGTCCCCAGGGCTTCCTTT.

This clonotype has at least ten counts. The V gene is TRBV6-2 or TRBV6-3, the J gene TRBJ2-7, with 9 bases aligning to TRBD1. CDR3 size: 13 residues. With 5 bases clipped from V and 6 bases from J, the junction kept 5 bases outside the gene matches. The germline V gene has CDR1 MNHEY and CDR2 SVGEGT. In DNA form, the CDR3 reads TGTGCCAGCAGTGAAGGGACAGGGCTCGAGCAGTACTTC. It is translated as CASSEGTGLEQYF.

This clonotype has a single count. At one end the junction does not follow the germline gene, possibly because of a read error. The chain couples TRBV20-1 to TRBJ1-5, with 7 bases lining up with TRBD1. The CDR3 is made up of 16 amino acids. The germline V gene encodes CDR1 DFQATT and CDR2 SNEGSKA (reference sequence). The CDR3 bases are TGCAGTGCTAGTCGGGGACAGAAGAATAGCAGTCAGCCCCAGCATTTT. Amino acid sequence: CSASRGQKNSSQPQHF.

There are many counts of this clonotype. The chain has TRBV7-2 and TRBJ2-7; TRBD2 is a possible D gene (6 bases). This CDR3 region has 16 residues. Trimming removed 4 bases from V and 2 bases from J, with 18 bases in between. Germline CDR1 is SGHTA and CDR2 is FQGNSA. Here the CDR3 DNA reads TGTGCCAGCAGCTCCCCGGTGGAGGGCGCTCCCTACGAGCAGTACTTC. This codes for CASSSPVEGAPYEQYF.

This chain joins TRBV6-2 or TRBV6-3 and TRBJ2-7, with 8 bases that match TRBD1. There are 13 residues in the CDR3. CDR1 is MNHEY and CDR2 is SVGEGT in the germline V gene. The junction had 6 bases not matched to a gene; V was cut back by 4 bases and J by 7 bases. The CDR3 sequence is CASSFTRTGEQYF. Here the CDR3 DNA reads TGTGCCAGCAGTTTCACCAGGACAGGGGAGCAGTACTTC.

This chain links TRBV20-1 with TRBJ1-1; 9 bases are shared with TRBD1. The germline CDR1 and CDR2 sequences are DFQATT and SNEGSKA (reference sequence). V shed 6 bases and J 8 bases; nucleotides not matched to a gene: 13. This CDR3 contains 14 residues. The CDR3 DNA reads as TGCAGTGCAGACGTCGACAGGGGGAAACCCGAAGCTTTCTTT. Its protein product is CSADVDRGKPEAFF.

There are a few counts of this clonotype. CDR3 in DNA: TGTGCCAGCAGTTACTCTTCTTTGGGTAGTCCCACTGAAGCTTTCTTT. Translating gives CASSYSSLGSPTEAFF. The chain joins TRBV6-5 to TRBJ1-1; D ambiguous. Germline values: CDR1 MNHEY, CDR2 SVGAGI. This CDR3 comprises 16 residues. V shed 0 bases and J shed 4 bases, with 15 bases lying between them.

Points on this clonotype: A much larger clonotype is one base distant, so this may be a read error. The V and J genes are TRBV11-2 and TRBJ2-1, with 9 bases identical to TRBD2. This CDR3 has 16 residues. V was clipped by 3 bases and J by 10 bases; unmatched bases: 13. CDR1 and CDR2 (germline): SGHAT, FQNNGV. The CDR3 DNA reads as TGTGCCAGCAGCTTTCCGCGGGAGGGCCCCAAGGACGAGCAGTTCTTC. Protein product: CASSFPREGPKDEQFF. Full variable domain (rest looked up from reference TRBV11-2 and TRBJ2-1): EAGVAQSPRYKIIEKRQSVAFWCNPISGHATLYWYQQILGQGPKLLIQFQNNGVVDDSQLPKDRFSAERLKGVDSTLKIQPAKLEDSAVYLCASSFPREGPKDEQFFGPGTRLTVL.

This clonotype was seen a handful of times. A read error is possible here, since a much larger clone lies one base away. The genes are TRBV28 and TRBJ1-1, with D hard to call. This CDR3 has 14 residues. V was shortened by 10 bases and J by 0 bases, with 15 bases between the two germline ends. Germline CDR1 reads MDHEN; CDR2 reads SYDVKM. The CDR3 coding sequence is TGTGCCACTATCATGATAGGCCTGAACACTGAAGCTTTCTTT. Protein product: CATIMIGLNTEAFF. Based on the CDR3 plus reference TRBV28 and TRBJ1-1, the full variable domain is DVKVTQSSRYLVKRTGEKVFLECVQDMDHENMFWYRQDPGLGLRLIYFSYDVKMKEKGDIPEGYSVSREKKERFSLILESASTNQTSMYLCATIMIGLNTEAFFGQGTRLTVV.

This clonotype was seen a handful of times. The genes are TRBV19 and TRBJ1-5; no clear D gene. The CDR3 runs 14 residues. The germline CDR1 and CDR2 sequences are LNHDA and SQIVND (reference sequence). Trimming cost V 0 bases and J 4 bases, with 7 bases left between them. The DNA for the CDR3 is TGTGCCAGTAGTATAGATCGAGGAAATCAGCCCCAGCATTTT. Its protein product is CASSIDRGNQPQHF.

This clonotype came up many times. This sequence joins TRBV28 and TRBJ1-4, with D perhaps TRBD1 (6 bases). V lost 6 bases, J lost 2 bases, and 16 bases lay in between. This CDR3 is built from 16 residues. Germline loops: CDR1 MDHEN, CDR2 SYDVKM. The chain's CDR3 is CASSRSDRRTNEKLFF. The CDR3 DNA sequence: TGTGCCAGCAGCAGATCAGACAGGAGGACTAATGAAAAACTGTTTTTT.

This clonotype was detected ten times or more. The rearrangement joins TRBV6-5 to TRBJ2-7; D is uncertain. The CDR3 spans 19 residues. Trimming pared 0 bases from V and 1 base from J, leaving 22 bases between. Germline V gene data show CDR1 as MNHEY and CDR2 as SVGAGI. In nucleotides, the CDR3 is TGTGCCAGCAGTTACTCATATTTCGAGTCGGCCGAAGTTTCCTACGAGCAGTACTTC. Its translation is CASSYSYFESAEVSYEQYF.

The rearrangement uses TRBV7-2 and TRBJ1-5; TRBD1 is a possible D gene (5 bases). CDR1 SGHTA and CDR2 FQGNSA come from the germline V gene. V gave up 3 bases and J gave up 1 base, with 10 bases separating them. This CDR3 is 15 amino acids long. CDR3 DNA sequence: TGTGCCAGCAGCTTCGGGGGGTACAGCAATCAGCCCCAGCATTTT. Its translation: CASSFGGYSNQPQHF. The full variable domain, in which reference TRBV7-2 and TRBJ1-5 provide the parts outside the CDR3, is GAGVSQSPSNKVTEKGKDVELRCDPISGHTALYWYRQSLGQGLEFLIYFQGNSAPDKSGLPSDRFSAERTGGSVSTLTIQRTQQEDSAVYLCASSFGGYSNQPQHFGDGTRLSIL.

Ten or more counts support this clonotype. This chain connects TRBV28 to TRBJ1-5, with TRBD1 identical over 9 bases. The germline V gene encodes CDR1 MDHEN and CDR2 SYDVKM. V dropped 5 bases and J dropped 2; count of bases not matched to a gene: 7. The CDR3 totals 16 residues. The CDR3 protein is CASSPRTGAGNQPQHF. CDR3 DNA: TGTGCCAGCAGTCCAAGGACAGGGGCGGGCAATCAGCCCCAGCATTTT. Together with reference TRBV28 and TRBJ1-5, the CDR3 gives the full variable domain: DVKVTQSSRYLVKRTGEKVFLECVQDMDHENMFWYRQDPGLGLRLIYFSYDVKMKEKGDIPEGYSVSREKKERFSLILESASTNQTSMYLCASSPRTGAGNQPQHFGDGTRLSIL.